This T cell receptor (beta chain) is from a study of T cell responses to AZD1222 COVID-19 vaccine. CDR1 GTSNPN and CDR2 SVGIG come from the germline V gene (reference sequence). This CDR3 contains 12 residues. Trimming shortened V by 3 bases and J by 0 bases, and 6 bases separated the two germline ends. Method: immunoSEQ multiplex PCR; TCRdb's copy keeps in-frame clones and lacks some. This table has roughly 99,000 clones, about nine tenths appearing once. The sequence was collected from an adult in good health. The gene calls are TRBV30 and TRBJ2-7; D gene uncertain. This material consisted of peripheral blood, taken on day 0 of AZD1222 vaccination. The CDR3 DNA sequence: TGTGCCTGGAGCACGGACTCCTACGAGCAGTACTTC. It codes for CAWSTDSYEQYF. Using reference TRBV30 and TRBJ2-7 for the parts outside the CDR3, the full variable domain is SQTIHQWPATLVQPVGSPLSLECTVEGTSNPNLYWYRQAAGRGLQLLFYSVGIGQISSEVPQNLSASRPQDRQFILSSKKLLLSDSGFYLCAWSTDSYEQYFGPGTRLTVT.